These 20 T cell receptor beta chains were sequenced from one sample in a study of Ad26.COV2.S vaccination and SARS-CoV-2 variants. Treatment given: over 15 received Ad26.COV2.S at low or high dose, single or two shots; 5 received placebo; per-sample allocation not given. The samples date from day 63 after the first vaccine or placebo injection. The assay was immunoSEQ multiplex PCR, and TCRdb's table has in-frame clones only and misses some. Among some 520,000 clones, around 88% were seen once, and the ten largest hold 9.5% to 15%. The specimen was peripheral blood, collected in a trial of Ad26.COV2.S vaccine versus placebo. Every receptor here comes from a person between 18 and 65 years old who received the Ad26.COV2.S COVID-19 vaccine or a placebo.

This chain connects TRBV30 to TRBJ2-3; D gene ambiguous. The germline V and J ends were trimmed by 0 bases and 4 bases, with 8 bases remaining between them. CDR3 length equals 13 residues. Germline V CDR1 and CDR2: GTSNPN, SVGIG (reference sequence). For the CDR3, the DNA is TGTGCCTGGAGTGTAGCGAACGCAGATACGCAGTATTTT. This translates into CAWSVANADTQYF.

The chain employs TRBV2 and TRBJ2-7, with D uncertain. Germline V gives CDR1 SNHLY, CDR2 FYNNEI. The germline V and J ends were trimmed by 3 bases and 2 bases, with 11 bases remaining between them. This CDR3 spans 14 amino acids. The CDR3 protein is CASSDNSKTYEQYF. The CDR3 nucleotides are TGTGCCAGCAGTGATAACAGTAAGACCTACGAGCAGTACTTC.

The chain has TRBV11-3 and TRBJ2-3, with 16 positions matching TRBD2. With 8 bases clipped from V and 2 bases from J, the junction kept 7 bases outside the gene matches. The V gene's germline CDR1 is SGHNT and CDR2 YENEEA. The CDR3 covers 17 residues. In DNA, the CDR3 is TGTGCCAGCGCCCCGGGGACTAGCGGGAGGGACACAGATACGCAGTATTTT. Amino acid sequence: CASAPGTSGRDTDTQYF.

The chain recombines TRBV19 with TRBJ2-5; TRBD2 might be the D (6 bases). The CDR3 loop spans 14 amino acids. Germline V gene sequence: CDR1 LNHDA, CDR2 SQIVND (reference sequence). The V end was cut by 10 bases, the J end by 5 bases, with 20 bases between. This CDR3 reads CATRSLAATETQYF. The CDR3 DNA sequence: TGTGCCACCCGATCCTTAGCGGCCACGGAGACCCAGTACTTC.

This clone was recorded once. The rearrangement joins TRBV27 to TRBJ2-1; no definite D call. The length of the CDR3 is 14 residues. Per germline, CDR1 MNHEY and CDR2 SMNVEV (reference sequence). V was pared by 3 bases and J by 10 bases, with 16 bases between. The CDR3 sequence is CASSFDTRQTEQFF. The DNA of the CDR3 is TGTGCCAGCAGTTTCGATACGAGGCAAACAGAGCAGTTCTTC.

V gene TRBV7-8 combines with J gene TRBJ2-7, with TRBD1 matching over 7 bases. The CDR3 is made up of 13 amino acids. V lost 10 bases to trimming and J lost 4 bases; unmatched junction nucleotides: 10. Per the germline V gene, CDR1 is SGHVS and CDR2 is FQNEAQ. In DNA, the CDR3 is TGTGCCACCGCGAGAGGGACAGCATACGAGCAGTACTTC. Encoded protein: CATARGTAYEQYF.

The chain links TRBV9 to TRBJ2-7, with 8 positions matching TRBD1. Germline-derived CDR1 and CDR2 are SGDLS and YYNGEE. The J segment lost 3 bases and the V segment lost 2 bases, leaving 10 bases of the junction unmatched. This CDR3 has 16 residues. The CDR3 DNA reads as TGTGCCAGCAGCGTCCAGGGGGCCACATCTCTCTACGAGCAGTACTTC. This codes for CASSVQGATSLYEQYF.

This chain links TRBV3-1 (or the pseudogene TRBV3-2) with TRBJ2-1; either TRBD1 or TRBD2 may supply D (6 bases each). The CDR3 has 16 amino acids. CDR1 is LGHDT, CDR2 YNNKEL, per germline (reference sequence). Trimming took off 4 bases at V and 1 base at J, with 14 bases between the two ends. The CDR3 protein is CASSLWRGVSYNEQFF. CDR3 DNA: TGTGCCAGCAGCCTGTGGAGGGGGGTTTCCTACAATGAGCAGTTCTTC.

This clone was seen a handful of times. The J gene is TRBJ2-7, the V gene TRBV30; TRBD1 aligns across 12 bases. The germline gives CDR1 GTSNPN, CDR2 SVGIG (reference sequence). The CDR3 sequence is 15 residues long. V lost 3 bases, J lost 4 bases, and 7 bases stayed unmatched. The CDR3 protein is CAWRDRDRGQYEQYF. The DNA for the CDR3 is TGTGCCTGGAGGGACCGGGACAGGGGGCAATACGAGCAGTACTTC.

The J gene is TRBJ1-5, the V gene TRBV4-1, with unresolved D. Looked up from germline, CDR1 is MGHRA and CDR2 is YSYEKL. The CDR3 is 17 amino acids. The ends were cut back, 1 base at V and 2 bases at J, with 15 bases in the middle. The CDR3 spells CASSQVGREKGNQPQHF. The CDR3 DNA is TGCGCCAGCAGCCAAGTCGGAAGGGAGAAGGGCAATCAGCCCCAGCATTTT.

The rearrangement joins TRBV11-2 to TRBJ2-2; 7 bases line up with TRBD2. The CDR3 has 16 residues. Germline V gene lookup returns CDR1 SGHAT and CDR2 FQNNGV. The J segment lost 6 bases and the V segment lost 3 bases, leaving 10 bases of the junction unmatched. CDR3 bases: TGTGCCAGCAGCTTTTTTGGGTGGGAGGGTGCCGGGGAGCTGTTTTTT. Amino acids: CASSFFGWEGAGELFF.

CDR3 in amino acids: CASSYLAGGPPDEQFF. CDR3 nucleotides: TGTGCCAGCAGTTATCTAGCGGGAGGGCCTCCGGATGAGCAGTTCTTC. The chain employs TRBV6-2 or TRBV6-3 and TRBJ2-1, with 12 bases fitting TRBD2. Germline assignment: CDR1 MNHEY and CDR2 SVGEGT. Trimming took 3 bases from V and 8 from J; bases not matched to a gene: 8. This CDR3 contains 16 residues.

This chain links TRBV11-2 with TRBJ2-2, with 8 bases matching TRBD1. Trimming removed 5 bases from V and 7 bases from J; junction bases left unmatched: 12. The CDR3 is made up of 16 amino acids. CDR1 SGHAT and CDR2 FQNNGV come from the germline V gene. CDR3 region: CASSRPGQGLSGELFF. The CDR3, as DNA: TGTGCCAGCAGCCGACCAGGACAGGGATTAAGCGGGGAGCTGTTTTTT.

The chain links TRBV29-1 to TRBJ1-1; possible D gene TRBD1, 5 bases. CDR3 length: 12 amino acids. The V gene lost 4 bases and the J gene lost 7 bases, with 13 bases spanning the gap. Germline V gene lookup returns CDR1 SQVTM and CDR2 ANQGSEA. CDR3 DNA: TGCAGCGTTGTCAGGGTGGAAGGTGAAGCTTTCTTT. This codes for CSVVRVEGEAFF.

The chain carries TRBV9 and TRBJ1-1, with TRBD1 as a possible D gene (5 bases). Trimming took 7 bases from V and 3 from J, leaving 7 bases between them. Germline V gene lookup returns CDR1 SGDLS and CDR2 YYNGEE. The CDR3 spans 11 residues. The CDR3 is CASGRDTEAFF. The CDR3 nucleotides are TGTGCCAGCGGCAGGGACACTGAAGCTTTCTTT.

This clone was detected once. The rearrangement joins TRBV16 to TRBJ1-1; D ambiguous. V lost 0 bases, J lost 1 base, and 9 bases lay in between. Germline V gene data show CDR1 as KGHSY and CDR2 as FQNENV. The CDR3 contains 15 residues. The CDR3 region is CASSQSVRWNTEAFF. DNA of the CDR3: TGTGCCAGCAGCCAATCTGTTCGGTGGAACACTGAAGCTTTCTTT.

This sequence joins TRBV27 and TRBJ2-7, with no clear D. The CDR3 length is 13 residues. The germline gives CDR1 MNHEY, CDR2 SMNVEV (reference sequence). Between the trimmed V and J ends, which lost 4 bases and 4 bases, there was a span of 11 bases. CDR3 coding DNA: TGTGCCAGCAGTTCGGCTAGACATTACGAGCAGTACTTC. It codes for CASSSARHYEQYF.

CDR3 in DNA: TGCGCCAGTGTTCGGCGGGAGGGCCTGTCCTACGAGCAGTACTTC. This translates into CASVRREGLSYEQYF. This chain joins TRBV10-2 and TRBJ2-7, with TRBD2 matching over 9 bases. V gave up 9 bases and J gave up 1 base; unmatched junction bases: 10. Germline CDR1 reads WSHSY; CDR2 reads SAAADI. The CDR3 sequence is 15 residues long.

In this sample, this clone turned up once. The junction shows a germline mismatch at one end, possibly a read error. V and J are TRBV23-1 and TRBJ2-7, with D possibly being TRBD2 (6 bases). TRBV23-1 has ORF status, its function being uncertain. This CDR3 spans 13 amino acids. The CDR3 is CASSHSPTRIPPF. The DNA for the CDR3 is TGCGCCAGCAGTCACTCCCCGACTAGAATCCCCCCCTTC.

This chain joins TRBV7-9 and TRBJ1-2; D is undetermined. The CDR3 covers 12 residues. Germline CDR1 is SEHNR and CDR2 is FQNEAQ (reference sequence). V lost 6 bases to trimming and J lost 3 bases, with 8 bases between them. Written as DNA, the CDR3 is TGTGCCAGCAGGGGAGTGTACTATGGCTACACCTTC. Residues: CASRGVYYGYTF.